Following are 28 T cell receptor beta chains from one sample sequenced in a study of blood T cell repertoires in COVID-19. Data came from immunoSEQ multiplex PCR; TCRdb stores just in-frame clones and leaves some out. The data hold around 700,000 clones, with 90% observed a single time. Sequenced sample: peripheral blood. These receptors were obtained from a woman aged 18-29 years with acute or convalescent COVID-19.

In the case of this clone: The same CDR3 is also encoded by other DNA sequences in this sample. The V call is TRBV5-1, the J call TRBJ1-5; D unclear. Germline values: CDR1 SGHRS, CDR2 YFSETQ. This CDR3 has 14 residues. Trimming cost V 0 bases and J 4 bases, with 8 bases left between them. CDR3 bases: TGCGCCAGCAGCTTGGAGTCCGGGAATCAGCCCCAGCATTTT. This sequence encodes CASSLESGNQPQHF.

This clone showed up just once. The chain combines TRBV30 with TRBJ2-3, with D hard to call. Germline V gene sequence: CDR1 GTSNPN, CDR2 SVGIG (reference sequence). The V and J ends lost 2 bases and 4 bases respectively, with 7 bases between them. The CDR3 contains 12 residues. For the CDR3, the DNA is TGTGCCTGGAGTCCGAGTCCAGATACGCAGTATTTT. Its protein is CAWSPSPDTQYF.

V gene TRBV6-6 combines with J gene TRBJ1-1, with 8 bases lining up with TRBD1. Germline loops: CDR1 MNHNY, CDR2 SVGAGI (reference sequence). The CDR3 sequence is 15 residues long. V gave up 4 bases and J gave up 10 bases; unmatched junction bases: 14. The CDR3 DNA reads as TGTGCCAGCAGTTTAGAGGGTATGTACACAGGGGGAGCTTTCTTT. Translated: CASSLEGMYTGGAFF.

This chain uses TRBV7-3 with TRBJ2-1, with 15 bases identical to TRBD2. The CDR3 runs 15 residues. Trimming removed 5 bases from V and 10 bases from J; junction bases left unmatched: 6. Germline loops: CDR1 SGHTA, CDR2 FQGTGA. The CDR3 sequence: CASSRTSGGAEEQFF. The DNA of the CDR3 is TGTGCCAGCAGCCGGACTAGCGGGGGGGCCGAGGAGCAGTTCTTC.

The chain uses TRBV10-3 and TRBJ2-7, with 9 bases aligning to TRBD1. V trimming: 9 bases; J trimming: 0 bases; junction bases outside the gene matches: 6. The CDR3 extends over 14 amino acids. Per germline, CDR1 ENHRY and CDR2 SYGVKD. The CDR3 DNA sequence: TGTGCCATATGGGACAGGGAGGGCTCCTACGAGCAGTACTTC. Protein: CAIWDREGSYEQYF.

The chain couples TRBV4-1 to TRBJ2-7; weak D call: TRBD2 (7 bases). CDR1 is MGHRA, CDR2 YSYEKL, per germline. This CDR3 is built from 17 residues. The V and J ends lost 0 bases and 0 bases respectively, with 15 bases between them. As DNA, the CDR3 is TGCGCCAGCAGCCAAGAGGGGCGGGGGCCCATCTCCTACGAGCAGTACTTC. It is translated as CASSQEGRGPISYEQYF.

The chain carries TRBV25-1 and TRBJ1-2, with TRBD1 matching 8 bases. The V gene end was trimmed by 4 bases and the J gene end by 5 bases; junction bases not matched to a gene: 0. This CDR3 is 12 amino acids long. The germline gives CDR1 MGHDK, CDR2 SYGVNS. CDR3 in amino acids: CASSGQGYGYTF. The CDR3 nucleotides read TGTGCCAGCAGTGGACAGGGGTATGGCTACACCTTC.

This clone was seen a handful of times. The chain is built from TRBV6-2 or TRBV6-3 and TRBJ1-1; tentative D call: TRBD1 (5 bases). Germline CDR1 MNHEY, CDR2 SVGEGT. V lost 4 bases and J lost 3, with 18 bases in between. The CDR3 spans 16 residues. The CDR3 here is CASSSPYRGVDTEAFF. In nucleotides, the CDR3 is TGTGCCAGCAGTTCCCCCTATCGGGGGGTGGACACTGAAGCTTTCTTT.

The chain carries TRBV19 and TRBJ2-7, with D perhaps TRBD2 (6 bases). Germline-derived CDR1 and CDR2 are LNHDA and SQIVND (reference sequence). The V end was cut by 6 bases, the J end by 1 base, with 10 bases between. CDR3 size: 13 residues. This CDR3 reads CASSWTISYEQYF. CDR3 bases: TGTGCCAGTAGCTGGACTATTTCCTACGAGCAGTACTTC.

V is TRBV27 and J is TRBJ2-7; 12 positions agree with TRBD2. The CDR3 consists of 18 residues. V lost 0 bases to trimming and J lost 3 bases; unmatched junction nucleotides: 9. Germline V gene sequence: CDR1 MNHEY, CDR2 SMNVEV (reference sequence). The CDR3 nucleotides are TGTGCCAGCAGTTTATCTGGACTAGCGGGGCCCATCCGCTACGAGCAGTACTTC. Its protein is CASSLSGLAGPIRYEQYF.

The chain is built from TRBV3-1 (or the pseudogene TRBV3-2) and TRBJ1-2; tentatively, D is TRBD1 (6 bases). V was pared by 1 base and J by 6 bases, with 15 bases between. Germline V gene sequence: CDR1 LGHDT, CDR2 YNNKEL (reference sequence). The CDR3 is 15 amino acids. The CDR3 region is CASSQGPDRFDGYTF. CDR3 nucleotides: TGTGCCAGCAGCCAAGGCCCCGACAGGTTTGATGGCTACACCTTC.

This clone was detected once. The chain is built from TRBV4-3 and TRBJ2-4, with D possibly TRBD2 on 5 matching bases. Germline CDR1 LGHNA, CDR2 YSLEER. The CDR3 spans 15 residues. Trimming stripped 0 bases from V and 5 bases from J, with 11 bases between. The CDR3 sequence is CASSQDRGFENIQYF. CDR3 DNA sequence: TGCGCCAGCAGCCAAGATCGAGGGTTCGAAAACATTCAGTACTTC.

The chain has TRBV14 and TRBJ1-1; no reliable D call. The CDR3 is 14 residues long. Deletions cut 2 bases from V and 4 bases from J, with 11 bases between. Looked up from germline, CDR1 is SGHDN and CDR2 is FVKESK. The CDR3 region has the DNA TGTGCCAGCAGCCAAAGAGCTACTATCACTGAAGCTTTCTTT. Its protein product is CASSQRATITEAFF.

V is TRBV19 and J is TRBJ1-5; no clear D. Germline V gene data show CDR1 as LNHDA and CDR2 as SQIVND (reference sequence). The CDR3 is made up of 12 amino acids. V dropped 5 bases and J dropped 9 bases, with 11 bases sitting between them. CDR3 in DNA: TGTGCCAGTAGTTGGGCCCAATCGCCCCAGCATTTT. Its translation is CASSWAQSPQHF. The full variable domain, completed using reference TRBV19 and TRBJ1-5, is DGGITQSPKYLFRKEGQNVTLSCEQNLNHDAMYWYRQDPGQGLRLIYYSQIVNDFQKGDIAEGYSVSREKKESFPLTVTSAQKNPTAFYLCASSWAQSPQHFGDGTRLSIL.

V and J are TRBV5-5 and TRBJ1-5; D is unresolved. Trimming cost V 3 bases and J 0 bases, with 10 bases left between them. The germline gives CDR1 SGHKS, CDR2 YYEKEE (reference sequence). The CDR3 is 15 residues long. DNA for the CDR3: TGTGCCAGCAGCTCGGGTCCACTTAGCAATCAGCCCCAGCATTTT. Encoded protein: CASSSGPLSNQPQHF.

J is TRBJ2-5 and V is TRBV2, with D possibly TRBD2 on 6 matching bases. The CDR3 extends over 15 amino acids. Per germline, CDR1 SNHLY and CDR2 FYNNEI. Between the trimmed V and J ends, which lost 7 bases and 4 bases, there was a span of 19 bases. CDR3 coding DNA: TGTGCCAGCACCCTAAGATCGGGAGAAAGAGAGACCCAGTACTTC. Protein product: CASTLRSGERETQYF.

V and J are TRBV19 and TRBJ1-1; D not certain. V lost 6 bases to trimming and J lost 5 bases, with 10 bases between them. The CDR3 length is 12 residues. Germline lookup yields CDR1 LNHDA and CDR2 SQIVND (reference sequence). The CDR3 DNA follows: TGTGCCAGTAGAGTCGGTCGAACTGAAGCTTTCTTT. Translating gives CASRVGRTEAFF.

This clone occurred once. The V gene is TRBV24-1, the J gene TRBJ2-7; perhaps TRBD1 as D (5 bases). Germline CDR1 is KGHDR and CDR2 is SFDVKD. This CDR3 is 15 amino acids long. Trimming took 3 bases from V and 2 from J, leaving 13 bases between them. The DNA for the CDR3 is TGTGCCACCAGTGATCCTCGACAGAGCCCCTACGAGCAGTACTTC. It encodes CATSDPRQSPYEQYF.

The chain is built from TRBV7-2 and TRBJ1-1; D remains unclear. Trimming took off 1 base at V and 0 bases at J, with 6 bases between the two ends. The CDR3 has 14 residues. Germline CDR1 is SGHTA and CDR2 is FQGNSA. CDR3 DNA sequence: TGTGCCAGCAGCTTAGGCAGGATGAACACTGAAGCTTTCTTT. It encodes CASSLGRMNTEAFF.

The rearrangement joins TRBV5-4 to TRBJ2-6; D is uncertain. Germline V gene data show CDR1 as SGHNT and CDR2 as YYREEE (reference sequence). Trimming stripped 3 bases from V and 0 bases from J, with 16 bases between. The CDR3 covers 18 residues. The CDR3 DNA reads as TGTGCCAGCAGCTGGAACAGAATTTCCCTCTCTGGGGCCAACGTCCTGACTTTC. It yields the protein CASSWNRISLSGANVLTF.

This chain joins TRBV6-5 and TRBJ2-1, with 9 bases identical to TRBD2. The CDR3 loop spans 15 amino acids. V was pared by 4 bases and J by 3 bases, with 4 bases of the junction left unmatched. Per the germline V gene, CDR1 is MNHEY and CDR2 is SVGAGI. CDR3: CASSWASGVYNEQFF. The CDR3 coding sequence is TGTGCCAGCAGTTGGGCTAGCGGGGTCTACAATGAGCAGTTCTTC.

This chain joins TRBV19 and TRBJ2-1; 7 nucleotides line up with TRBD2. Germline loops: CDR1 LNHDA, CDR2 SQIVND (reference sequence). V shed 5 bases and J 4 bases; nucleotides not matched to a gene: 5. This CDR3 is 14 amino acids long. The CDR3 here is CASSARGLYNEQFF. The CDR3 region has the DNA TGTGCCAGTAGTGCCCGGGGACTATACAATGAGCAGTTCTTC. Full variable domain (missing parts from reference TRBV19 and TRBJ2-1): DGGITQSPKYLFRKEGQNVTLSCEQNLNHDAMYWYRQDPGQGLRLIYYSQIVNDFQKGDIAEGYSVSREKKESFPLTVTSAQKNPTAFYLCASSARGLYNEQFFGPGTRLTVL.

This clone was seen just once. The CDR3 loop is CASRWTEMAEQYF. The CDR3 DNA reads TGTGCCAGCAGGTGGACAGAAATGGCCGAGCAGTACTTC. The chain uses TRBV6-5 and TRBJ2-7; possibly TRBD1 for D (6 bases). Germline CDR1 reads MNHEY; CDR2 reads SVGAGI. This CDR3 spans 13 amino acids. The V end lost 6 bases, the J end lost 6 bases, and 15 bases lay between the germline ends.

V and J are TRBV6-5 and TRBJ1-2, with D possibly being TRBD1 (6 bases). This CDR3 contains 14 residues. V lost 2 bases and J 4 bases, leaving 11 bases between the germline ends. CDR1 and CDR2 from the germline V gene are MNHEY and SVGAGI. The CDR3 is CASSYGRGGYGYTF. CDR3 DNA sequence: TGTGCCAGCAGTTACGGCAGGGGTGGCTATGGCTACACCTTC.

The genes are TRBV7-9 and TRBJ1-1; TRBD1 aligns across 8 bases. Per germline, CDR1 SEHNR and CDR2 FQNEAQ (reference sequence). Losses at the gene ends were 2 bases for V and 5 bases for J; bases not matched to a gene: 7. The CDR3 has 15 amino acids. The CDR3 DNA reads as TGTGCCAGCAGCTTAATCGGCAGGGGGCAGACTGAAGCTTTCTTT. Protein product: CASSLIGRGQTEAFF.

Of note for this clone: Distinct nucleotide sequences in the sample also encode this CDR3. The V call is TRBV12-3 or TRBV12-4, the J call TRBJ1-2, with a possible D match to TRBD1 (6 bases). The V and J ends lost 4 bases and 8 bases respectively, with 8 bases between them. The CDR3 length is 11 residues. CDR3 sequence: CASSSGVGYTF. The CDR3, as DNA: TGTGCCAGCAGTTCAGGGGTCGGCTACACCTTC.

This clone was counted a few times. This chain connects TRBV2 to TRBJ1-1; D remains ambiguous. V was cut by 3 bases and J by 5 bases, with 10 bases left in between. The CDR3 consists of 13 residues. CDR1 is SNHLY and CDR2 is FYNNEI in the germline V gene. Written as DNA, the CDR3 is TGTGCCAGCAGTGATCGGAGGGAAACTGAAGCTTTCTTT. This gives the protein CASSDRRETEAFF.

CDR3 DNA: TGTGCCAGCTCATCCGACAGGTTAACCTACGAGCAGTACTTC. Encoded protein: CASSSDRLTYEQYF. This sequence joins TRBV18 and TRBJ2-7; possibly TRBD1 for D (6 bases). Germline V gives CDR1 KGHSH, CDR2 LQKENI. V was cut by 5 bases and J by 2 bases, with 13 bases left in between. The length of the CDR3 is 14 residues.